The TCR beta chain described here comes from a study of tumor and adjacent non-tumor tissue in lung cancer. Regarding the study as a whole: Tumor TCR diversity, when higher, was linked to shorter survival.

Per germline, CDR1 LGHNA and CDR2 YSLEER. This CDR3 spans 11 amino acids. In the case of this clonotype: Its target is not known. Germline is not matched at one junction end, which may reflect a read error.

The library came from three nested PCR rounds adapted from ARM-PCR protocols. One entry per CDR3 protein, called by TCRdb with MiXCR from the multiplex PCR reads. The sample contains 80,000 or so distinct CDR3 sequences, 80% to 90% of which appear only once. The template was RNA from unsorted bulk tissue. This non-tumor lung sample came from over 3 cm beyond the tumor edge. Material: distant non-tumor lung tissue. The chain joins TRBV4-3 to TRBJ2-5; tentative D call: TRBD1 (6 bases). This TCR was sampled from a man aged 60 to 69 with non-small cell lung cancer. CDR3 region: CASRQGGTQYF. As DNA, the CDR3 is TGCGCCAGCAGACAAGGGGGTACCCAGTACTTC.